These T cell receptor beta chains were read from a single sample in a study of blood T cell repertoires in COVID-19. Clones were read by immunoSEQ multiplex PCR, and TCRdb kept only the in-frame ones, dropping some. The table lists 220,000 or so clones, roughly nine tenths of them singletons, with roughly 6% in the top ten. What was sequenced was peripheral blood. These receptors were taken from a man aged 55 to 70 who had recovered from COVID-19. The CDR3 runs from the conserved cysteine through the conserved F or W. The D gene is left open where the match is weak. A clone size is listed for some rows: how often the clone was seen (once, few, many), or a class if it is expanded.

d_call j_call clone_size v_call cdr3_aa cdr3_nt
. TRBJ1-2 . TRBV19 CASSRPTGTVRYDYGYTF TGTGCCAGTAGTAGACCAACCGGGACTGTTCGTTACGACTATGGCTACACCTTC
TRBD1 TRBJ1-4 . TRBV5-4 CASSSTGGLGEKLFF TGTGCCAGCAGCTCCACAGGGGGCTTAGGGGAAAAACTGTTTTTT
. TRBJ1-3 . TRBV6-5 CASSYDWSVGNTIYF TGTGCCAGCAGTTACGATTGGTCAGTTGGAAACACCATATATTTT
TRBD1 TRBJ1-2 . TRBV19 CASSPAPGQGFVYGYTF TGTGCCAGTAGTCCGGCTCCGGGACAGGGATTTGTTTATGGCTACACCTTC
TRBD1 TRBJ2-1 . TRBV19 CASSKRDSTYNEQFF TGTGCCAGTAGCAAACGGGACAGTACTTACAATGAGCAGTTCTTC
. TRBJ2-7 . TRBV5-1 CASSLGPRSDEQYF TGCGCCAGCAGCCTGGGTCCTAGGAGTGACGAGCAGTACTTC
TRBD2 TRBJ2-2 . TRBV7-3 CASSLAGTSGERELFF TGTGCCAGCAGCCTCGCCGGGACTAGCGGGGAGAGGGAGCTGTTTTTT
TRBD1 TRBJ1-5 once TRBV7-9 CASSLQGGNQPQHF TGTGCCAGCAGTCTACAGGGGGGCAATCAGCCCCAGCATTTT
. TRBJ2-1 . TRBV5-1 CASSSAVSSYNEQFF TGCGCCAGCAGCTCGGCGGTATCCTCCTACAATGAGCAGTTCTTC
TRBD1 TRBJ2-3 . TRBV24-1 CATSGTGTGRSLLTDTQYF TGTGCCACCAGTGGGACCGGGACAGGTCGTTCCTTACTCACAGATACGCAGTATTTT
TRBD1 TRBJ2-7 . TRBV27 CASSHRGISYEQYF TGTGCCAGCAGTCACAGGGGAATCTCCTACGAGCAGTACTTC
. TRBJ2-1 . TRBV11-1 CASSSHRTKYNEQFF TGTGCCAGCAGCTCCCACCGGACTAAGTACAATGAGCAGTTCTTC
. TRBJ1-1 . TRBV7-3 CASSLAGVNTEAFF TGTGCCAGCAGCTTGGCCGGGGTGAACACTGAAGCTTTCTTT
TRBD1 TRBJ2-2 . TRBV12-3/TRBV12-4 CASSDRGTGELFF TGTGCCAGCAGTGACAGGGGTACCGGGGAGCTGTTTTTT
. TRBJ2-2 . TRBV5-1 CASSSQGTLTGELFF TGCGCCAGCAGCTCCCAGGGGACCCTCACCGGGGAGCTGTTTTTT
. TRBJ2-2 . TRBV9 CASSVVGGVGNTGELFF TGTGCCAGCAGCGTAGTGGGGGGAGTGGGAAACACCGGGGAGCTGTTTTTT
. TRBJ2-1 . TRBV4-2 CASSQGRLDPSYNEQFF TGTGCCAGCAGCCAGGGAAGACTAGACCCTTCCTACAATGAGCAGTTCTTC
. TRBJ2-7 . TRBV7-9 CASSPLRGVGYEQYF TGTGCCAGCAGCCCCCTCAGGGGTGTGGGCTACGAGCAGTACTTC
TRBD2 TRBJ2-1 . TRBV5-1 CASSLVQSGGNNEQFF TGCGCCAGCAGCTTGGTACAGTCGGGGGGAAATAATGAGCAGTTCTTC
TRBD1 TRBJ2-5 . TRBV28 CASSSGTGSRETQYF TGTGCCAGCAGCTCTGGGACAGGCTCTCGAGAGACCCAGTACTTC
. TRBJ2-2 few TRBV12-3/TRBV12-4 CASSEGWTGELFF TGTGCCAGCTCAGAGGGTTGGACCGGGGAGCTGTTTTTT
. TRBJ1-2 . TRBV4-1 CASSPGQTTNYGYTF TGCGCCAGCAGCCCAGGACAGACAACTAACTATGGCTACACCTTC
TRBD1 TRBJ1-1 . TRBV19 CASTRQGGRDTEAFF TGTGCCAGCACCCGACAGGGGGGAAGGGACACTGAAGCTTTCTTT
. TRBJ2-1 . TRBV11-3 CASSLDGTPGPQFF TGTGCCAGCAGCTTAGATGGAACTCCAGGGCCGCAGTTCTTC
TRBD1 TRBJ1-1 . TRBV5-1 CASSFTAGGGTEAFF TGCGCCAGCAGCTTTACCGCAGGGGGCGGGACTGAAGCTTTCTTT
TRBD1 TRBJ1-6 . TRBV20-1 CSASGGRDRQIF TGCAGTGCTAGTGGTGGGCGGGACAGACAGATTTTT
. TRBJ1-1 . TRBV19 CASTKSGGRPTEAFF TGTGCCAGTACAAAATCCGGGGGGCGCCCCACTGAAGCTTTCTTT
. TRBJ2-1 . TRBV7-8 CASSVRGTVTYNEQFF TGTGCCAGCAGCGTACGCGGGACAGTCACTTACAATGAGCAGTTCTTC
TRBD1 TRBJ1-5 . TRBV6-6 CASSYQGVNQPQHF TGTGCCAGCAGTTACCAGGGGGTAAATCAGCCCCAGCATTTT
. TRBJ1-6 . TRBV5-4 CATSLDGWEDSPLHF TGTGCCACGAGCTTAGATGGTTGGGAGGATTCACCCCTCCACTTT
. TRBJ2-4 . TRBV5-1 CASSSGTAKNIQYF TGCGCCAGCAGCTCCGGGACTGCCAAAAACATTCAGTACTTC
TRBD1 TRBJ2-7 . TRBV3-1/TRBV3-2 CASSGWTGGSYEQYF TGTGCCAGCAGCGGGTGGACAGGGGGCTCCTACGAGCAGTACTTC
. TRBJ2-3 . TRBV9 CASSVANLDTQYF TGTGCCAGCAGCGTAGCTAACTTAGATACGCAGTATTTT
. TRBJ1-2 . TRBV19 CASSRRDKVDGYTF TGTGCCAGTAGTCGTCGGGACAAAGTCGATGGCTACACCTTC
TRBD2 TRBJ2-3 . TRBV24-1 CATSDLRGTSGVADTQYF TGTGCCACCAGTGATTTGCGCGGGACTAGCGGGGTAGCAGATACGCAGTATTTT
. TRBJ1-2 few TRBV2 CASLRTAYGYTF TGTGCCAGCTTACGGACAGCCTATGGCTACACCTTC
TRBD1 TRBJ2-7 . TRBV28 CASSSGTGDEQYF TGTGCCAGCAGCTCCGGGACAGGGGACGAGCAGTACTTC
TRBD2 TRBJ2-5 . TRBV19 CASSIPTSGRFETQYF TGTGCCAGTAGTATTCCGACTAGCGGGAGGTTTGAGACCCAGTACTTC
. TRBJ2-3 . TRBV18 CASSPQELATDTQYF TGTGCCAGCTCACCACAGGAGCTCGCAACAGATACGCAGTATTTT
TRBD1 TRBJ1-2 . TRBV6-5 CASSRQGHYGYTF TGTGCCAGCAGTAGACAGGGACACTATGGCTACACCTTC
TRBD1 TRBJ2-1 few TRBV6-1 CASSGLGDRVVNEQFF TGTGCCAGCAGTGGACTGGGGGACAGGGTGGTTAATGAGCAGTTCTTC
TRBD1 TRBJ1-5 . TRBV10-3 CAISDRGTGKMAQHF TGTGCCATCAGTGACCGGGGGACAGGAAAGATGGCCCAGCATTTT
. TRBJ1-5 . TRBV7-9 CASSFAGLSNQPQHF TGTGCCAGCAGCTTCGCGGGGCTCAGCAATCAGCCCCAGCATTTT
. TRBJ1-1 . TRBV5-1 CASSSGTQTWNTEAFF TGCGCCAGCAGCTCCGGGACACAAACCTGGAACACTGAAGCTTTCTTT
. TRBJ1-6 . TRBV5-6 CASNRIGSSYNSPLHF TGTGCCAGCAATCGGATAGGGAGCTCCTATAATTCACCCCTCCACTTT
. TRBJ2-7 . TRBV10-3 CAISEPQQGLDEQYF TGTGCCATCAGTGAGCCCCAACAGGGCCTCGACGAGCAGTACTTC
TRBD1 TRBJ2-1 . TRBV25-1 CASRRGTAYNEQFF TGTGCCAGCAGACGTGGGACAGCCTACAATGAGCAGTTCTTC
TRBD1 TRBJ1-5 once TRBV15 CATSRDLTGVTPQHF TGTGCCACCAGCAGAGATCTAACAGGGGTTACGCCCCAGCATTTT
TRBD1 TRBJ2-5 once TRBV7-2 CASSIDRARLETQYF TGTGCCAGCAGCATCGACAGGGCGAGGTTAGAGACCCAGTACTTC
TRBD1 TRBJ2-7 . TRBV28 CASSSVRGTGHIISYEQYF TGTGCCAGCAGTAGTGTCCGGGGGACAGGCCATATAATCTCCTACGAGCAGTACTTC
. TRBJ2-3 . TRBV7-2 CASSLESTDTQYF TGTGCCAGCAGCTTAGAATCAACAGATACGCAGTATTTT
. TRBJ1-5 . TRBV6-5 CASSPRDNSNQPQHF TGTGCCAGCAGTCCCCGGGACAATAGCAATCAGCCCCAGCATTTT
TRBD1 TRBJ1-3 . TRBV7-6 CASSLKTGGLSGNTIYF TGTGCCAGCAGCTTAAAGACAGGGGGCCTCTCTGGAAACACCATATATTTT
. TRBJ1-1 . TRBV27 CASSTTDRNTEAFF TGTGCCAGCAGTACGACCGACAGGAACACTGAAGCTTTCTTT
. TRBJ1-5 . TRBV25-1 CASSGFEYSNQPQHF TGTGCCAGCAGTGGATTCGAGTATAGCAATCAGCCCCAGCATTTT